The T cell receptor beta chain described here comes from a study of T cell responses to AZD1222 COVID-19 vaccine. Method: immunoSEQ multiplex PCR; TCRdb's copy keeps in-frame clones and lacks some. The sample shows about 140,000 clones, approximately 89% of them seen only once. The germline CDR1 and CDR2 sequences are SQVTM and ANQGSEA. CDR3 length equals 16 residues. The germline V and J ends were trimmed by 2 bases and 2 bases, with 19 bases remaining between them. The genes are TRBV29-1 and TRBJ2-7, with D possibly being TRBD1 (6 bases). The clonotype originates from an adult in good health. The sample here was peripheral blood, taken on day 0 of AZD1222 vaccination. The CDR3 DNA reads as TGCAGCGTTGAAAAAGGGGGTGGTGAGAGCCCCTACGAGCAGTACTTC. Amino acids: CSVEKGGGESPYEQYF.